This T cell receptor beta chain comes out of a study of T cells in Graves' hyperthyroidism and ophthalmopathy. The sample holds many counts of this clonotype. Antigen specificity is unknown. Study results and caveats: Ophthalmopathy onset followed model prediction by a median approximately 5.9 months. Clonotypes that were expanded in thyroid above 0.001 mostly appeared in blood too. Ophthalmopathy and stable hyperthyroidism were separated by a 13 V-J model.

There are 14 residues in the CDR3. Between the trimmed V and J ends, which lost 5 bases and 3 bases, there was a span of 13 bases. Germline V gene lookup returns CDR1 MDHEN and CDR2 SYDVKM. Using RNA transcripts as the source, TCR beta CDR3 regions were amplified. Using the HTBI primer set, a first-round RT-PCR was run on the TCR CDR3. TCRdb ran MiXCR on the multiplex PCR reads and lists one entry per CDR3 protein. Among about 510,000 distinct CDR3 sequences listed, 12% to 15% were seen once. Orbital computed tomography and thyroid ultrasound, together with serum TRAb and thyroxine and clinical symptoms, were used for diagnoses.

Source material: blood. This chain joins TRBV28 and TRBJ1-2; no firm D call. The sequence derives from a woman in her forties with Graves' hyperthyroidism. CDR3 residues: CASSPTDFDYGYTF. CDR3 in DNA: TGTGCCAGCAGTCCGACGGATTTCGACTATGGCTACACCTTC.